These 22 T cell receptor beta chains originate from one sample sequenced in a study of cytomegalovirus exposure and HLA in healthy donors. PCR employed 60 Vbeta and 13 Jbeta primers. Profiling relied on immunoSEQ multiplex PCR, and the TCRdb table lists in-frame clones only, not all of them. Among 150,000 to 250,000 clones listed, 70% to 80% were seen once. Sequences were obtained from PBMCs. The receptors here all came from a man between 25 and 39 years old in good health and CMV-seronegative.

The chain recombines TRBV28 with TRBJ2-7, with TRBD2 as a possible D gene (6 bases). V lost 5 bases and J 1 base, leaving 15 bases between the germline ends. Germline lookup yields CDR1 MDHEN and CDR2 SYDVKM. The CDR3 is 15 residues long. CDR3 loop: CASSPWDSGSYEQYF. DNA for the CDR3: TGTGCCAGCAGTCCCTGGGATAGCGGTTCCTACGAGCAGTACTTC. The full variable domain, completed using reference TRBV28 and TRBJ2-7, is DVKVTQSSRYLVKRTGEKVFLECVQDMDHENMFWYRQDPGLGLRLIYFSYDVKMKEKGDIPEGYSVSREKKERFSLILESASTNQTSMYLCASSPWDSGSYEQYFGPGTRLTVT.

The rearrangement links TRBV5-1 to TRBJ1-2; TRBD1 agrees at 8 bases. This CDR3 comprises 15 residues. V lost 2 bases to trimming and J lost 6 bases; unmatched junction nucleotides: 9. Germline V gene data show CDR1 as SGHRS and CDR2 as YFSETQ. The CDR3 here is CASSFGQGGLHGYTF. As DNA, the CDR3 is TGCGCCAGCAGCTTCGGACAGGGAGGATTGCATGGCTACACCTTC. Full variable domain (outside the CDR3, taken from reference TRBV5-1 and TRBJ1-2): KAGVTQTPRYLIKTRGQQVTLSCSPISGHRSVSWYQQTPGQGLQFLFEYFSETQRNKGNFPGRFSGRQFSNSRSEMNVSTLELGDSALYLCASSFGQGGLHGYTFGSGTRLTVV.

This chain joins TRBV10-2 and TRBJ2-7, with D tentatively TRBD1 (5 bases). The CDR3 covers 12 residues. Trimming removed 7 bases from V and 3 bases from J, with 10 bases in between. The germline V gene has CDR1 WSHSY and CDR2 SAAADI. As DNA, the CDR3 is TGCGCCAGCACCGACAGACTCTACGAGCAGTACTTC. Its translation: CASTDRLYEQYF.

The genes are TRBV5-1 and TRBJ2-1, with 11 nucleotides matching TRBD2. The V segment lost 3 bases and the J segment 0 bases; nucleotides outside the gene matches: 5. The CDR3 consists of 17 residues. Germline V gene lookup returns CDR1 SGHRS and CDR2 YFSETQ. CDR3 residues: CASSYTSGSSSYNEQFF. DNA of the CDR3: TGCGCCAGCAGCTACACTAGCGGGAGTTCCTCCTACAATGAGCAGTTCTTC.

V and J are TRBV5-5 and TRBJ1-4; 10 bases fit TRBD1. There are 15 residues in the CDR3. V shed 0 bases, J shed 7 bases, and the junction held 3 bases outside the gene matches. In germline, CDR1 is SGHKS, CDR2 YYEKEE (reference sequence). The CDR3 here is CASSLAGTGVEKLFF. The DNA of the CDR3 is TGTGCCAGCAGCTTGGCCGGGACAGGGGTTGAAAAACTGTTTTTT.

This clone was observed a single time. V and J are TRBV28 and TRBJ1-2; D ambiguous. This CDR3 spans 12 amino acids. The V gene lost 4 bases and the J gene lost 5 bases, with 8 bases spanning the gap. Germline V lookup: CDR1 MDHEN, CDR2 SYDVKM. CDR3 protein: CASSSLQYGYTF. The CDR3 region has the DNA TGTGCCAGCAGTTCTTTACAGTATGGCTACACCTTC.

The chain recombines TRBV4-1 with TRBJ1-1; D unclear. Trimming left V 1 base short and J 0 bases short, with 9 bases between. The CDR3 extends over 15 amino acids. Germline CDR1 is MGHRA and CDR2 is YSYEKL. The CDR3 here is CASSQVEYMNTEAFF. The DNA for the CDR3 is TGCGCCAGCAGCCAAGTGGAGTATATGAACACTGAAGCTTTCTTT.

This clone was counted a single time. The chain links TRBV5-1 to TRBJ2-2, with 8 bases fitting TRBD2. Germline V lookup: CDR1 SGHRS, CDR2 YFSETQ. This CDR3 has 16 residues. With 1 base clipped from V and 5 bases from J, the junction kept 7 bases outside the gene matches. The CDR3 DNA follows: TGCGCCAGCAGCTTGAGGCTAGCGGGCCCTACCGGGGAGCTGTTTTTT. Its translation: CASSLRLAGPTGELFF.

The CDR3 spells CASSTTGGWDNEQFF. CDR3 coding DNA: TGTGCCAGCAGCACGACAGGGGGCTGGGACAATGAGCAGTTCTTC. This chain uses TRBV9 with TRBJ2-1; TRBD1 aligns across 10 bases. The CDR3 is 15 residues long. V lost 4 bases to trimming and J lost 5 bases; unmatched junction nucleotides: 6. From germline, CDR1 is SGDLS and CDR2 YYNGEE.

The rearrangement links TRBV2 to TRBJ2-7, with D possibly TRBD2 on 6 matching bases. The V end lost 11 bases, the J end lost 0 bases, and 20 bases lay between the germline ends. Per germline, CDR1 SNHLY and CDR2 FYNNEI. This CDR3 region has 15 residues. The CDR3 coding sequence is TGTGCCGTCGGCGGTCTAGCGAATAGCTCCTACGAGCAGTACTTC. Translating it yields CAVGGLANSSYEQYF. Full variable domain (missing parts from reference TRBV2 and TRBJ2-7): EPEVTQTPSHQVTQMGQEVILRCVPISNHLYFYWYRQILGQKVEFLVSFYNNEISEKSEIFDDQFSVERPDGSNFTLKIRSTKLEDSAMYFCAVGGLANSSYEQYFGPGTRLTVT.

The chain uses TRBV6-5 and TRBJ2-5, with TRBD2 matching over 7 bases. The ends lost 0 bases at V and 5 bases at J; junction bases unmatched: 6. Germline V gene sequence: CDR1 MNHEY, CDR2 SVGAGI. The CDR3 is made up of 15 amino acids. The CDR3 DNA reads TGTGCCAGCAGTTACTCGGGAGGGTTCCTGGAGACCCAGTACTTC. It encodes CASSYSGGFLETQYF.

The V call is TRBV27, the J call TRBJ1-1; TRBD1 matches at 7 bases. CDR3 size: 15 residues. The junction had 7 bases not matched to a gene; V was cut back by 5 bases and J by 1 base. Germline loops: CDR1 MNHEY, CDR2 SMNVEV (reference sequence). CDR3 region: CASSPEGQRNTEAFF. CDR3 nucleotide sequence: TGTGCCAGCAGTCCAGAGGGACAGAGGAACACTGAAGCTTTCTTT.

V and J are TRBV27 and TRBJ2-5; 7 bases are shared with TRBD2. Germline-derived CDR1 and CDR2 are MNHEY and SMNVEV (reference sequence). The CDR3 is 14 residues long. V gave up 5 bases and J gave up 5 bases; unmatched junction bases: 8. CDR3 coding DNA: TGTGCCAGCAGTGTGGGACTACCTAGGGAGACCCAGTACTTC. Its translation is CASSVGLPRETQYF.

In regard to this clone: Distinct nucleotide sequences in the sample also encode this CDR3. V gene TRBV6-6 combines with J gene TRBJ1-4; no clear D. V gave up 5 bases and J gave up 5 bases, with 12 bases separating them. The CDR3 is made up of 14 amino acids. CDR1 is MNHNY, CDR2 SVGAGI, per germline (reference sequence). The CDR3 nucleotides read TGTGCCAGCAGTCGTCAGGCACACAATGAAAAACTGTTTTTT. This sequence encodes CASSRQAHNEKLFF.

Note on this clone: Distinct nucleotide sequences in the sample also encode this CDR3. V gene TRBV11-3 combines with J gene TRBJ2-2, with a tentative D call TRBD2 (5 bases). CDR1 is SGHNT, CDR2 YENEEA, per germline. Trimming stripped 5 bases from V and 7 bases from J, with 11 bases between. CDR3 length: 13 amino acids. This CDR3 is CASSPSGGGELFF. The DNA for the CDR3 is TGTGCCAGCAGCCCCTCCGGAGGCGGGGAGCTGTTTTTT. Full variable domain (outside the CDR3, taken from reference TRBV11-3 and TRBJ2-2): EAGVVQSPRYKIIEKKQPVAFWCNPISGHNTLYWYLQNLGQGPELLIRYENEEAVDDSQLPKDRFSAERLKGVDSTLKIQPAELGDSAVYLCASSPSGGGELFFGEGSRLTVL.

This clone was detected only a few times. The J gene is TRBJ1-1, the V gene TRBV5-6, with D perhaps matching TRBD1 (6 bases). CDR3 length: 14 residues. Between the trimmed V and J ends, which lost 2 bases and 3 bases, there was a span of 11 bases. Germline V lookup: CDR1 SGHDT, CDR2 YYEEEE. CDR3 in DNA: TGTGCCAGCAGCTTCAGCAGGGGTCACACTGAAGCTTTCTTT. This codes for CASSFSRGHTEAFF.

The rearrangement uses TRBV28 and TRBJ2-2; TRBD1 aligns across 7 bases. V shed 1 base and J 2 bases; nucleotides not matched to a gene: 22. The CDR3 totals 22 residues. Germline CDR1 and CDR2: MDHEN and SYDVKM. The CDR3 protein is CASSLFLLGGISGKTNTGELFF. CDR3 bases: TGTGCCAGCAGTTTATTTCTTTTAGGGGGCATAAGCGGTAAGACAAACACCGGGGAGCTGTTTTTT.

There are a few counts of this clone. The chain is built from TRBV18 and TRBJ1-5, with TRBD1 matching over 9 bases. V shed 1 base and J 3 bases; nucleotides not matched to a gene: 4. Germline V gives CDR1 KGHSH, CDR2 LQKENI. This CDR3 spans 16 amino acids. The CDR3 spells CASSPLGQGNNQPQHF. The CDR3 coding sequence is TGTGCCAGCTCACCACTGGGACAGGGCAACAATCAGCCCCAGCATTTT.

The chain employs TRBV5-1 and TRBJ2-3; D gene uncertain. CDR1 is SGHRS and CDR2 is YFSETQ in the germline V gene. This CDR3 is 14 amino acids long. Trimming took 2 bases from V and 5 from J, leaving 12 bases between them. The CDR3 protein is CASSLSGWRDTQYF. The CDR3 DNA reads TGCGCCAGCAGCTTATCCGGGTGGAGAGATACGCAGTATTTT. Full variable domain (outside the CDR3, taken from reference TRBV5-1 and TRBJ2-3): KAGVTQTPRYLIKTRGQQVTLSCSPISGHRSVSWYQQTPGQGLQFLFEYFSETQRNKGNFPGRFSGRQFSNSRSEMNVSTLELGDSALYLCASSLSGWRDTQYFGPGTRLTVL.

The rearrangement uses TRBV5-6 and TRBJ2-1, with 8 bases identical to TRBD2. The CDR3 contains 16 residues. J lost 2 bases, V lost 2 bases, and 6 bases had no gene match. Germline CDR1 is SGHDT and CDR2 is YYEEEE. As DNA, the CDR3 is TGTGCCAGCAGCTTCGAGGAGCGGGAGACCTACAATGAGCAGTTCTTC. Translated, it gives CASSFEERETYNEQFF. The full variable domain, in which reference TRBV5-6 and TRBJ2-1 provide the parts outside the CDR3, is DAGVTQSPTHLIKTRGQQVTLRCSPKSGHDTVSWYQQALGQGPQFIFQYYEEEERQRGNFPDRFSGHQFPNYSSELNVNALLLGDSALYLCASSFEERETYNEQFFGPGTRLTVL.

As DNA, the CDR3 is TGTGCCAGCAGCCCCCCGGGATCGGGCGAGCAGTACTTC. The encoded protein is CASSPPGSGEQYF. The gene calls are TRBV5-4 and TRBJ2-7; D may be TRBD2 (5 bases). Germline CDR1 and CDR2: SGHNT and YYREEE (reference sequence). The CDR3 runs to 13 residues. The ends were cut back, 4 bases at V and 6 bases at J, with 14 bases in the middle.

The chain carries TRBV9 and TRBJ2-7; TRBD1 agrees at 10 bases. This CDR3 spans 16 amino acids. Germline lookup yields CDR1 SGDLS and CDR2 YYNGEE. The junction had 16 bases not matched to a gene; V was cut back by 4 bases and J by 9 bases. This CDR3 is CASSKTTGGEFGGQYF. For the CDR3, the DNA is TGTGCCAGCAGCAAGACGACAGGGGGCGAGTTTGGGGGGCAGTACTTC.